What follows are 25 T cell receptor beta chains derived from one specimen sequenced in a study of T cell responses to AZD1222 COVID-19 vaccine. The assay was immunoSEQ multiplex PCR, and TCRdb's table has in-frame clones only and misses some. The data contain around 120,000 clones, just over 90% of them singletons. The material was peripheral blood, obtained on day 0 of AZD1222 vaccination. Source of these receptors: an adult in good health.

The table lists this clone with a count of one. The chain joins TRBV30 to TRBJ2-3; D remains ambiguous. Trimming cost V 0 bases and J 3 bases, with 7 bases left between them. The germline V gene encodes CDR1 GTSNPN and CDR2 SVGIG (reference sequence). The CDR3 contains 13 residues. CDR3 protein: CAWSVGQTDTQYF. CDR3 DNA sequence: TGTGCCTGGAGTGTAGGGCAGACAGATACGCAGTATTTT. Based on the CDR3 plus reference TRBV30 and TRBJ2-3, the full variable domain is SQTIHQWPATLVQPVGSPLSLECTVEGTSNPNLYWYRQAAGRGLQLLFYSVGIGQISSEVPQNLSASRPQDRQFILSSKKLLLSDSGFYLCAWSVGQTDTQYFGPGTRLTVL.

The chain joins TRBV6-4 to TRBJ2-2; D might be TRBD2 (5 bases). Per germline, CDR1 MRHNA and CDR2 SNTAGT. V was cut by 0 bases and J by 1 base, with 9 bases left in between. CDR3 size: 16 residues. CDR3 protein: CASSDSPGVNTGELFF. DNA of the CDR3: TGTGCCAGCAGTGACTCGCCCGGGGTGAACACCGGGGAGCTGTTTTTT.

The rearrangement links TRBV18 to TRBJ2-5, with no clear D. Germline V CDR1 and CDR2: KGHSH, LQKENI. Trimming cost V 6 bases and J 5 bases, with 22 bases left between them. The CDR3 is made up of 16 amino acids. The CDR3 spells CASSRSGQMSAETQYF. The CDR3 DNA reads TGTGCCAGCTCCCGCTCCGGCCAGATGAGCGCGGAGACCCAGTACTTC.

This chain joins TRBV7-2 and TRBJ2-7, with D perhaps TRBD1 (6 bases). The CDR3 length is 15 residues. The V end was cut by 4 bases, the J end by 1 base, with 14 bases between. The germline V gene encodes CDR1 SGHTA and CDR2 FQGNSA. CDR3 DNA: TGTGCCAGCAGCTATCAGGACAGTCCTTCCTACGAGCAGTACTTC. It codes for CASSYQDSPSYEQYF.

The sample holds one count of this clone. The V and J genes are TRBV3-1 (or the pseudogene TRBV3-2) and TRBJ2-7, with D perhaps TRBD2 (7 bases). Germline V gene data show CDR1 as LGHDT and CDR2 as YNNKEL (reference sequence). The CDR3 runs 18 residues. Trimming pared 1 base from V and 0 bases from J, leaving 19 bases between. This CDR3 is CASSQAYSAGHGSYEQYF. The CDR3 DNA sequence: TGTGCCAGCAGCCAAGCCTACTCAGCGGGACACGGCTCCTACGAGCAGTACTTC.

The chain employs TRBV28 and TRBJ2-4, with 8 bases identical to TRBD2. This CDR3 has 15 amino acids. J was trimmed by 0 bases and V by 6 bases; bases with no gene match: 4. CDR1 is MDHEN, CDR2 SYDVKM, per germline. The CDR3 DNA reads as TGTGCCAGCAGCGCGGGGGGCGAAGCCAAAAACATTCAGTACTTC. Residues: CASSAGGEAKNIQYF.

V and J are TRBV29-1 and TRBJ2-1; 13 nucleotides align to TRBD2. J gave up 8 bases and V 3 bases, and 4 bases lay outside the gene matches. The CDR3 extends over 14 amino acids. Germline loops: CDR1 SQVTM, CDR2 ANQGSEA. The CDR3 bases are TGCAGCGTTGAGAAAGGACTAGCGGGAGATGAGCAGTTCTTC. Translating gives CSVEKGLAGDEQFF.

This chain links TRBV7-2 with TRBJ2-1, with D maybe TRBD2 (6 bases). Trimming took 6 bases from V and 9 from J, leaving 24 bases between them. The CDR3 contains 16 residues. From germline, CDR1 is SGHTA and CDR2 FQGNSA. The CDR3: CASSFNSAGIGGEQFF. CDR3 DNA: TGTGCCAGCAGTTTTAATTCGGCGGGGATCGGTGGTGAGCAGTTCTTC.

The V and J genes are TRBV27 and TRBJ1-2, with 8 bases fitting TRBD1. Germline assignment: CDR1 MNHEY and CDR2 SMNVEV (reference sequence). There are 13 residues in the CDR3. With V trimmed by 6 bases and J by 7 bases, 7 bases remained unmatched. For the CDR3, the DNA is TGTGCCAGCAGGAACACGGACAGGGCTGGCTACACCTTC. This sequence encodes CASRNTDRAGYTF.

The chain has TRBV13 and TRBJ2-3; 12 bases align to TRBD2. Germline trimming cut 5 bases from V and 3 bases from J; bases unmatched to any gene: 15. This CDR3 contains 19 residues. Per the germline V gene, CDR1 is PRHDT and CDR2 is FYEKMQ (reference sequence). CDR3 nucleotide sequence: TGTGCCAGCAGCAAGACTAGCGGGAGCCCAAGGGGGGGAACAGATACGCAGTATTTT. The encoded protein is CASSKTSGSPRGGTDTQYF.

Regarding this clone: Other DNA sequences in this sample translate to the same CDR3. V gene TRBV19 combines with J gene TRBJ2-7; 7 bases match TRBD1. Losses at the gene ends were 3 bases for V and 2 bases for J; bases not matched to a gene: 4. The V gene's germline CDR1 is LNHDA and CDR2 SQIVND (reference sequence). The CDR3 extends over 14 amino acids. The CDR3 coding sequence is TGTGCCAGTAGTATTGGACAGGAGACCTACGAGCAGTACTTC. As protein: CASSIGQETYEQYF. The full variable domain, in which reference TRBV19 and TRBJ2-7 provide the parts outside the CDR3, is DGGITQSPKYLFRKEGQNVTLSCEQNLNHDAMYWYRQDPGQGLRLIYYSQIVNDFQKGDIAEGYSVSREKKESFPLTVTSAQKNPTAFYLCASSIGQETYEQYFGPGTRLTVT.

As DNA, the CDR3 is TGCGCCAGCAGCCAACTGGGCGGGCCCGGATATACGCAGTATTTT. Translation gives CASSQLGGPGYTQYF. The chain links TRBV4-1 to TRBJ2-3; D may be TRBD2 (5 bases). This CDR3 contains 15 residues. The V and J ends lost 2 bases and 7 bases respectively, with 16 bases between them. CDR1 and CDR2 from the germline V gene are MGHRA and YSYEKL.

The V and J genes are TRBV28 and TRBJ1-5; TRBD1 matches 7 bases. The length of the CDR3 is 16 residues. V lost 2 bases, J lost 7 bases, and 11 bases stayed unmatched. The V gene's germline CDR1 is MDHEN and CDR2 SYDVKM. The CDR3 nucleotides read TGTGCCAGCAGTTTAGGTGGGACAGCGGGTTTGCAGCCCCAGCATTTT. Its protein is CASSLGGTAGLQPQHF.

This chain uses TRBV6-1 with TRBJ2-6, with D unresolved. Germline CDR1 reads MNHNS; CDR2 reads SASEGT. V was pared by 0 bases and J by 2 bases, with 2 bases between. There are 14 residues in the CDR3. This chain's CDR3 is CASSEATGANVLTF. In DNA, the CDR3 is TGTGCCAGCAGTGAAGCAACTGGGGCCAACGTCCTGACTTTC.

The CDR3 here is CASSEVAGVWEQYF. The DNA of the CDR3 is TGTGCCAGCAGTGAGGTGGCGGGAGTATGGGAGCAGTACTTC. This chain uses TRBV2 with TRBJ2-7, with TRBD2 matching 7 bases. This CDR3 spans 14 amino acids. Trimming took 3 bases from V and 7 from J; bases not matched to a gene: 9. CDR1 SNHLY and CDR2 FYNNEI come from the germline V gene.

The CDR3 reads CSVPHGGPMFNEQFF. CDR3 sequence (DNA): TGCAGCGTTCCCCATGGGGGACCGATGTTCAATGAGCAGTTCTTC. The gene calls are TRBV29-1 and TRBJ2-1; either TRBD1 or TRBD2 may fit D (5 bases each). Trimming left V 5 bases short and J 6 bases short, with 20 bases between. CDR1 and CDR2 from the germline V gene are SQVTM and ANQGSEA. The CDR3 extends over 15 amino acids.

The count of this clone is one. The V call is TRBV4-1, the J call TRBJ1-1, with TRBD1 identical over 8 bases. V lost 2 bases to trimming and J lost 6 bases; unmatched junction nucleotides: 5. This CDR3 has 14 amino acids. Germline V gene sequence: CDR1 MGHRA, CDR2 YSYEKL. This CDR3 is CASSQPLRGPEAFF. CDR3 DNA: TGCGCCAGCAGCCAACCGCTCAGGGGGCCTGAAGCTTTCTTT.

V and J are TRBV7-2 and TRBJ2-5; a possible D gene is TRBD1 (6 bases). In germline, CDR1 is SGHTA, CDR2 FQGNSA. V gave up 3 bases and J gave up 5 bases, with 10 bases separating them. This CDR3 comprises 13 residues. DNA of the CDR3: TGTGCCAGCAGCTTGAGACAGGTCGAGACCCAGTACTTC. This gives the protein CASSLRQVETQYF.

CDR3 in DNA: TGCGCCAGCAGCCAAGGAACTAGTCCCGGGACAGGGTCGGATGAAAAACTGTTTTTT. It is translated as CASSQGTSPGTGSDEKLFF. J is TRBJ1-4 and V is TRBV4-3, with 9 bases that match TRBD1. The germline CDR1 and CDR2 sequences are LGHNA and YSLEER. Germline trimming cut 1 base from V and 6 bases from J; bases unmatched to any gene: 15. CDR3 length equals 19 residues.

This sequence joins TRBV5-4 and TRBJ2-1; D possibly corresponds to TRBD2 (5 bases). V shed 4 bases and J shed 8 bases, with 13 bases lying between them. There are 13 residues in the CDR3. Looked up from germline, CDR1 is SGHNT and CDR2 is YYREEE (reference sequence). The CDR3 DNA reads as TGTGCCAGCAGCCGCGGACTGGACGATGAGCAGTTCTTC. It specifies CASSRGLDDEQFF.

The rearrangement uses TRBV5-6 and TRBJ2-1, with 8 bases lining up with TRBD2. The V gene's germline CDR1 is SGHDT and CDR2 YYEEEE. The junction had 6 bases not matched to a gene; V was cut back by 4 bases and J by 6 bases. This CDR3 region has 14 residues. This chain's CDR3 is CASSHTGTSNEQFF. CDR3 coding DNA: TGTGCCAGCAGCCATACCGGGACTAGCAATGAGCAGTTCTTC.

This chain connects TRBV28 to TRBJ1-3; D is possibly TRBD1 (5 bases). The CDR3 extends over 14 amino acids. V lost 5 bases to trimming and J lost 7 bases, with 15 bases between them. Germline V CDR1 and CDR2: MDHEN, SYDVKM. For the CDR3, the DNA is TGTGCCAGCAGTAGCCCGGGACTTAGCAACACCATATATTTT. Protein product: CASSSPGLSNTIYF.

V gene TRBV2 combines with J gene TRBJ2-1; D remains ambiguous. Germline-derived CDR1 and CDR2 are SNHLY and FYNNEI. Trimming removed 7 bases at V and 6 bases at J, with 10 bases between. The CDR3 runs to 12 residues. CDR3 residues: CASMVSGNEQFF. CDR3 nucleotide sequence: TGTGCCAGCATGGTGTCGGGCAATGAGCAGTTCTTC.

This chain joins TRBV27 and TRBJ2-3, with D tentatively TRBD2 (6 bases). In germline, CDR1 is MNHEY, CDR2 SMNVEV (reference sequence). V gave up 11 bases and J gave up 10 bases, with 28 bases separating them. The CDR3 has 15 amino acids. The CDR3 loop reads CAPAGGVIAALSQYF. The CDR3 region has the DNA TGTGCCCCGGCGGGCGGGGTCATAGCCGCCTTGTCGCAGTATTTT.

This chain joins TRBV7-2 and TRBJ1-2; TRBD1 aligns across 7 bases. Germline-derived CDR1 and CDR2 are SGHTA and FQGNSA. V shed 1 base, J shed 8 bases, and the junction held 4 bases outside the gene matches. This CDR3 comprises 13 residues. CDR3 in amino acids: CASSLDRGSGYTF. In nucleotides, the CDR3 is TGTGCCAGCAGCTTAGACAGGGGTTCGGGCTACACCTTC.